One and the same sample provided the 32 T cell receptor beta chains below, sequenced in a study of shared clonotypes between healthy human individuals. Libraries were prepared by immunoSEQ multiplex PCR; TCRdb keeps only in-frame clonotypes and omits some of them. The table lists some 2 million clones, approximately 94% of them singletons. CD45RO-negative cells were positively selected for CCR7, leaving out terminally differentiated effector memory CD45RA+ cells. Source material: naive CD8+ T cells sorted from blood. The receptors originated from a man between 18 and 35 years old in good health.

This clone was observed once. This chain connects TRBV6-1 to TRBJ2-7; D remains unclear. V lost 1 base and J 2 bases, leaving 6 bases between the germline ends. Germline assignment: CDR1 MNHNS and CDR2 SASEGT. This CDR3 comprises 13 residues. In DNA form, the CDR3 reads TGTGCCAGCAGTGAAGGGATGGCCTACGAGCAGTACTTC. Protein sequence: CASSEGMAYEQYF.

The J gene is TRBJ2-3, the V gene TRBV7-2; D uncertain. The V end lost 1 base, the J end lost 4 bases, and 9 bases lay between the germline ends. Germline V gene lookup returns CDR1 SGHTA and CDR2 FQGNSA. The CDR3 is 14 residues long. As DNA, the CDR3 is TGTGCCAGCAGCTTAGGGGCAGGATCAGATACGCAGTATTTT. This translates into CASSLGAGSDTQYF.

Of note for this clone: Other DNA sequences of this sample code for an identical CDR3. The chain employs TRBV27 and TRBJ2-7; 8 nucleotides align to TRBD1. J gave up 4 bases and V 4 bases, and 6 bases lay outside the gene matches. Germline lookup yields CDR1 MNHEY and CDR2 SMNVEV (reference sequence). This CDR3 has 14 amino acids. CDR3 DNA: TGTGCCAGCAGTTCCGGACAGGGATTGTACGAGCAGTACTTC. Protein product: CASSSGQGLYEQYF.

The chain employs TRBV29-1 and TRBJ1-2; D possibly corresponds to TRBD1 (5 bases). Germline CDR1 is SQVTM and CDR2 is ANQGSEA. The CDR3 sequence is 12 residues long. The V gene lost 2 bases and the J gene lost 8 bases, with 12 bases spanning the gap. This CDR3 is CSVERSEGGYTF. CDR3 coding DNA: TGCAGCGTTGAACGGTCGGAGGGGGGCTACACCTTC.

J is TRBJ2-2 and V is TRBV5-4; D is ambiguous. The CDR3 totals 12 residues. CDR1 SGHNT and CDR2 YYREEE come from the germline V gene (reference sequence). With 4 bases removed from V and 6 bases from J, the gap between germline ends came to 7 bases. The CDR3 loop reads CASSMIAGELFF. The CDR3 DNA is TGTGCCAGCAGCATGATCGCCGGGGAGCTGTTTTTT.

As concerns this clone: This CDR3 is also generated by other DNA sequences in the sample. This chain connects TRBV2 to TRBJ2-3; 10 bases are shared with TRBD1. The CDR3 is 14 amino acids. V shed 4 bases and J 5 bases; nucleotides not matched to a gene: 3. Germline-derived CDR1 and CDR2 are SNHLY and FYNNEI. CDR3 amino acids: CASSAGTGVDTQYF. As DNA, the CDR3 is TGTGCCAGCAGTGCCGGGACAGGGGTAGATACGCAGTATTTT. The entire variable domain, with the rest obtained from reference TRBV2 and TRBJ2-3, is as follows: EPEVTQTPSHQVTQMGQEVILRCVPISNHLYFYWYRQILGQKVEFLVSFYNNEISEKSEIFDDQFSVERPDGSNFTLKIRSTKLEDSAMYFCASSAGTGVDTQYFGPGTRLTVL.

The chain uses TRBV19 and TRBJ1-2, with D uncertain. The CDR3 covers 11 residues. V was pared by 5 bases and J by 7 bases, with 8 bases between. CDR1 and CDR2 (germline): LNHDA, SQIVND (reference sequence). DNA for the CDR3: TGTGCCAGTAGTTACGGGGTTGGCTACACCTTC. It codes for CASSYGVGYTF.

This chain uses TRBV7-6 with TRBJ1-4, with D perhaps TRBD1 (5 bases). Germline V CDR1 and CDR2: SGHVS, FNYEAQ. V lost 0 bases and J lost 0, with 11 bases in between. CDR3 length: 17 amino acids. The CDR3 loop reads CASSLASGPATNEKLFF. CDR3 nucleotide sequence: TGTGCCAGCAGCTTAGCCTCGGGGCCTGCAACTAATGAAAAACTGTTTTTT. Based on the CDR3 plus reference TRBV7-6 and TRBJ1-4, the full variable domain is GAGVSQSPRYKVTKRGQDVALRCDPISGHVSLYWYRQALGQGPEFLTYFNYEAQQDKSGLPNDRFSAERPEGSISTLTIQRTEQRDSAMYRCASSLASGPATNEKLFFGSGTQLSVL.

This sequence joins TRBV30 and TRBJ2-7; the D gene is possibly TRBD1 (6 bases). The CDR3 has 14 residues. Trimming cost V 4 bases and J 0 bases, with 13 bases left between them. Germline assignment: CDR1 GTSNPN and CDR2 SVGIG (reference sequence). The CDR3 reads CAWNTQGISYEQYF. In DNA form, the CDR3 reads TGTGCCTGGAACACACAGGGTATCTCCTACGAGCAGTACTTC.

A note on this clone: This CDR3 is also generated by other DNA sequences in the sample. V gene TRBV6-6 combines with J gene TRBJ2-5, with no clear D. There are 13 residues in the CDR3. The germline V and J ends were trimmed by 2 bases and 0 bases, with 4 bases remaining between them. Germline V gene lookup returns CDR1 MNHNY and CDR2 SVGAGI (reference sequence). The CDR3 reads CASSYPDQETQYF. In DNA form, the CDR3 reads TGTGCCAGCAGTTACCCAGACCAAGAGACCCAGTACTTC.

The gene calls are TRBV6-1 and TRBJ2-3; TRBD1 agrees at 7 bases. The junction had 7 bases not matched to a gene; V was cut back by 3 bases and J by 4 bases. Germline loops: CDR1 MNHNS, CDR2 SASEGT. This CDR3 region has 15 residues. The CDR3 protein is CASSDVRGWADTQYF. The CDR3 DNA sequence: TGTGCCAGCAGTGACGTCAGGGGGTGGGCAGATACGCAGTATTTT.

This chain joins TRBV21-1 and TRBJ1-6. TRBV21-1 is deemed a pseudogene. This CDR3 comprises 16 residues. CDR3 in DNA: TGTGCCAGCATCAAACACCAGAGCTCCTATAATTCACCCCTCCACTTT. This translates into CASIKHQSSYNSPLHF.

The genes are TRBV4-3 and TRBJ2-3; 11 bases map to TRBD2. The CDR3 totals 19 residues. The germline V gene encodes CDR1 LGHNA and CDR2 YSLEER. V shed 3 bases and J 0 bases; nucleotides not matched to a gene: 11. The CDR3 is CASSQGPGTSGASTDTQYF. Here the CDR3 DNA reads TGCGCCAGCAGCCAGGGTCCCGGGACTAGCGGAGCTAGCACAGATACGCAGTATTTT.

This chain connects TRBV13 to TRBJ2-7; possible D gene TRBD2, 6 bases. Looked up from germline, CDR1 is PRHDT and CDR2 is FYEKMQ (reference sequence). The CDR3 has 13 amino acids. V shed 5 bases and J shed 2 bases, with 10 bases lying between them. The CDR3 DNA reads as TGTGCCAGCAGCGGGCGGGGTGCCTACGAGCAGTACTTC. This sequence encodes CASSGRGAYEQYF.

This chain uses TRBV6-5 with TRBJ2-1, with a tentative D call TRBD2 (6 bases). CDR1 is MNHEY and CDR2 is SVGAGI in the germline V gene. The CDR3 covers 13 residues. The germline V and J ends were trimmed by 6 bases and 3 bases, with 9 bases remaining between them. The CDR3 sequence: CASSRDFYNEQFF. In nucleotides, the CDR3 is TGTGCCAGCAGCCGGGACTTCTACAATGAGCAGTTCTTC.

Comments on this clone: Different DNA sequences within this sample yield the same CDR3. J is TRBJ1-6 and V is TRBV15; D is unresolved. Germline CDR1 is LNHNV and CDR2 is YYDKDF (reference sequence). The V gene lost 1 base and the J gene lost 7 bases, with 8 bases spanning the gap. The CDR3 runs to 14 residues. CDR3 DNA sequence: TGTGCCACCAGCAGAGGAACAGTCAATTCACCCCTCCACTTT. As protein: CATSRGTVNSPLHF.

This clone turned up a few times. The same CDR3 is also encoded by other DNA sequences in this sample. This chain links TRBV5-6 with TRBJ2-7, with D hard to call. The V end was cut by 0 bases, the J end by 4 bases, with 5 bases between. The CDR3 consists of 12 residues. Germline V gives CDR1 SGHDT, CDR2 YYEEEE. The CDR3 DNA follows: TGTGCCAGCAGCTTGGACGGGTACGAGCAGTACTTC. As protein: CASSLDGYEQYF.

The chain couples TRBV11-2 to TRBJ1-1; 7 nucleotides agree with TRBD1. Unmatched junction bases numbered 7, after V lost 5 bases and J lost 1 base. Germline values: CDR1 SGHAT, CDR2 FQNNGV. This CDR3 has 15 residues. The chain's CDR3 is CASSPNRGQNTEAFF. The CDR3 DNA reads TGTGCCAGCAGCCCAAACAGGGGTCAGAACACTGAAGCTTTCTTT.

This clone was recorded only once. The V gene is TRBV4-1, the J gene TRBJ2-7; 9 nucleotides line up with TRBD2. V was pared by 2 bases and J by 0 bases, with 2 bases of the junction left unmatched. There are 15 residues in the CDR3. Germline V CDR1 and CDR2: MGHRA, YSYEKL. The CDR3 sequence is CASSQISGGSYEQYF. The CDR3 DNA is TGCGCCAGCAGCCAAATTAGCGGGGGCTCCTACGAGCAGTACTTC.

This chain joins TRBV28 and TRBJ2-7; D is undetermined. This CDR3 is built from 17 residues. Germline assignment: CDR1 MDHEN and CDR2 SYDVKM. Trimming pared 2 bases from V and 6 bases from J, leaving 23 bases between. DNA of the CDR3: TGTGCCAGCAGTTTACGGTGGTTAGGTGCCACACTCCCCGAGCAGTACTTC. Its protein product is CASSLRWLGATLPEQYF.

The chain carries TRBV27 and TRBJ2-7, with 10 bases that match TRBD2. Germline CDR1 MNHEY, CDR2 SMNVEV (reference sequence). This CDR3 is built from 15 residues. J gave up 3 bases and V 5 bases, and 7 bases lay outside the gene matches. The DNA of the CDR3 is TGTGCCAGCAGTCCCCGCCCTAGCGGGAGCTACGAGCAGTACTTC. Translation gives CASSPRPSGSYEQYF.

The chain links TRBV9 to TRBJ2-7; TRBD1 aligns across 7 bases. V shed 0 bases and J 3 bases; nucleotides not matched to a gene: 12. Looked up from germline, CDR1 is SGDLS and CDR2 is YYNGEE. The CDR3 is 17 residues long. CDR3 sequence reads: CASSVGDTGTEGYEQYF. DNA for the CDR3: TGTGCCAGCAGCGTAGGGGACACAGGGACAGAAGGCTACGAGCAGTACTTC.

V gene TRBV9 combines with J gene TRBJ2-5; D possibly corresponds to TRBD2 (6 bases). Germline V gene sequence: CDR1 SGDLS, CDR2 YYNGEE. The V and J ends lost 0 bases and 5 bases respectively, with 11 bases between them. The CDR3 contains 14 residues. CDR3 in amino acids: CASSVAWGDETQYF. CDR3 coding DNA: TGTGCCAGCAGCGTAGCTTGGGGGGATGAGACCCAGTACTTC.

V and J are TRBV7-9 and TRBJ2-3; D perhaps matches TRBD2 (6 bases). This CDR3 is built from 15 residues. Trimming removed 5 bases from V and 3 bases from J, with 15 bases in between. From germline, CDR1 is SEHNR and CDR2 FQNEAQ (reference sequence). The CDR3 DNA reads TGTGCCAGCAGCCCGCCTATTGCGGGGACAGATACGCAGTATTTT. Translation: CASSPPIAGTDTQYF.

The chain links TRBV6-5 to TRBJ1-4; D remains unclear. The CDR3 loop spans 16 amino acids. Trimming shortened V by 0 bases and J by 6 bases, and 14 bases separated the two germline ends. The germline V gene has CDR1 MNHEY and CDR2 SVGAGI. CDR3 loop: CASSYSIPGYDEKLFF. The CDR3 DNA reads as TGTGCCAGCAGTTACTCGATCCCCGGGTATGATGAAAAACTGTTTTTT.

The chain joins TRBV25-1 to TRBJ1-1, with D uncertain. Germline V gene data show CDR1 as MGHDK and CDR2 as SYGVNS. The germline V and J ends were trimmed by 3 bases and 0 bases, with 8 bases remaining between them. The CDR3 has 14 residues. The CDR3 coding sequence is TGTGCCAGCAGTGAGGAGGATATGAACACTGAAGCTTTCTTT. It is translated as CASSEEDMNTEAFF.

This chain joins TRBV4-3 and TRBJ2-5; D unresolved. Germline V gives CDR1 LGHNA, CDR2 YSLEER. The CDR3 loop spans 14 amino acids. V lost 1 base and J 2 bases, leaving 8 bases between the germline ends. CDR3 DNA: TGCGCCAGCAGCCAAGCCTGGGGACAAGAGACCCAGTACTTC. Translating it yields CASSQAWGQETQYF.

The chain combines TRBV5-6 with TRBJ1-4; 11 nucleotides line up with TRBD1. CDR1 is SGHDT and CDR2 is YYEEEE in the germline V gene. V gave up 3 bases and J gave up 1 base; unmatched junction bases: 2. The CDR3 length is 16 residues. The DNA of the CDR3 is TGTGCCAGCAGCTGGGACAGGGGGGGAACTAATGAAAAACTGTTTTTT. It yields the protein CASSWDRGGTNEKLFF.

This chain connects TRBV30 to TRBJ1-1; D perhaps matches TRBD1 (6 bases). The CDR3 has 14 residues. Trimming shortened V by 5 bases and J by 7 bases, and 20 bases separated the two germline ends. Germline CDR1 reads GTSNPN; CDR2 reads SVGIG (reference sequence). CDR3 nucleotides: TGTGCCTGGGGGTTCCTGAGGGGGGCTAGTGAAGCTTTCTTT. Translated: CAWGFLRGASEAFF.

For the CDR3, the DNA is TGTGCCAGCAGCACAGTAGCAGGGAGTACTAGCACAGATACGCAGTATTTT. It yields the protein CASSTVAGSTSTDTQYF. This chain joins TRBV13 and TRBJ2-3, with D possibly being TRBD1 or TRBD2 (5 bases each). CDR3 size: 17 residues. V lost 5 bases to trimming and J lost 0 bases, with 18 bases between them. Germline CDR1 PRHDT, CDR2 FYEKMQ (reference sequence). Full variable domain (missing parts from reference TRBV13 and TRBJ2-3): AAGVIQSPRHLIKEKRETATLKCYPIPRHDTVYWYQQGPGQDPQFLISFYEKMQSDKGSIPDRFSAQQFSDYHSELNMSSLELGDSALYFCASSTVAGSTSTDTQYFGPGTRLTVL.

The CDR3, as DNA: TGTGCCAGCAGCTTAGACGGGGACCGTGAGCAGTTCTTC. Amino acids: CASSLDGDREQFF. J is TRBJ2-1 and V is TRBV11-2; D may be TRBD1 or TRBD2 (5 bases each). The CDR3 consists of 13 residues. The V end was cut by 0 bases, the J end by 9 bases, with 9 bases between. CDR1 and CDR2 from the germline V gene are SGHAT and FQNNGV.

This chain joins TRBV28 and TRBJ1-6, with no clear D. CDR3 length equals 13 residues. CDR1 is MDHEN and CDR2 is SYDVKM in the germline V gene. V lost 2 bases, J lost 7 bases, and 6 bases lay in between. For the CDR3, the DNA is TGTGCCAGCAGTTTAAGTGTGAATTCACCCCTCCACTTT. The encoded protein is CASSLSVNSPLHF.